Each of the 6 T cell receptor beta chains below was sequenced from the same sample in a study of T cell clonality in common variable immunodeficiency. Method: immunoSEQ multiplex PCR; TCRdb's copy keeps in-frame clones and lacks some. The sample was found to contain 25,000 to 35,000 clones, and every one recurs. The sample was peripheral blood mononuclear cells. Source of these receptors: a person aged 18 to 75 in good health.

Within the sample, this clone is medium-sized. The CDR3 end lies 3 residues beyond the end of the read and is filled in from the germline J gene. The chain uses TRBV20-1 and TRBJ2-7; 8 bases are a match to TRBD2. The CDR3 totals 15 residues. Losses at the gene ends were 0 bases for V and 4 bases for J; bases not matched to a gene: 8. Germline assignment: CDR1 DFQATT and CDR2 SNEGSKA (reference sequence). The CDR3 sequence is CSARDIGGGTYEQYF. Partial CDR3 DNA: TGCAGTGCTAGAGATATCGGCGGGGGGACTTACGAG.

This clone was counted many times. The sequence runs out 3 residues before the end of the CDR3; the remainder is reconstructed from the germline J gene. The rearrangement joins TRBV10-3 to TRBJ2-3; the match to TRBD1 covers 10 bases. The germline V gene has CDR1 ENHRY and CDR2 SYGVKD. Unmatched junction bases numbered 5, after V lost 3 bases and J lost 5 bases. The CDR3 has 15 residues. The CDR3: CAISDTGQGRDTQYF. CDR3 DNA (partial): TGTGCCATCAGTGATACGGGACAGGGGAGAGATACG.

A word on this clone: With the read ending 3 residues before the CDR3 end, the germline J gene is used to fill in that end. This rearrangement joins TRBV11-3 to TRBJ2-5, with 8 bases lining up with TRBD2. Germline lookup yields CDR1 SGHNT and CDR2 YENEEA. The length of the CDR3 is 15 residues. Unmatched junction bases numbered 3, after V lost 2 bases and J lost 1 base. The CDR3 region is CASSLYGGAQETQYF. Partial CDR3 DNA: TGTGCCAGCAGCTTATACGGGGGGGCCCAAGAGACC.

This clone has a count of ten or more. From the germline J gene comes the end of the CDR3, since the read stops 3 residues before it. This chain joins TRBV5-1 and TRBJ2-1; D may be TRBD2 (7 bases). V lost 5 bases to trimming and J lost 6 bases, with 21 bases between them. The CDR3 length is 16 residues. The V gene's germline CDR1 is SGHRS and CDR2 YFSETQ. CDR3 region: CASSSGGGGPSNEQFF. Partial CDR3 DNA: TGCGCCAGCAGTTCGGGGGGAGGGGGACCTTCCAATGAG.

Many counts were recorded for this clone. From the germline J gene comes the end of the CDR3, since the read stops 3 residues before it. V and J are TRBV29-1 and TRBJ2-3, with D possibly TRBD1 on 5 matching bases. The CDR3 runs to 13 residues. Germline loops: CDR1 SQVTM, CDR2 ANQGSEA. CDR3 DNA (partial): TGCAGCGTTCTGATCAGGGTAGTAGAGACG. Amino acids: CSVLIRVVET. The complete CDR3 reads CSVLIRVVETQYF.

This clone was detected ten times or more. The read terminates 3 residues before the CDR3 end, so the remaining end is supplied by the germline J gene. The gene calls are TRBV7-8 and TRBJ2-7, with D maybe TRBD2 (6 bases). The CDR3 has 13 residues. With 5 bases removed from V and 6 bases from J, the gap between germline ends came to 14 bases. CDR1 is SGHVS and CDR2 is FQNEAQ in the germline V gene. The CDR3 bases that were read are TGTGCCAGCAGCGGAGGGAAGGGGCTCGAG. Its protein product is CASSGGKGLE. The whole CDR3 protein reads CASSGGKGLEQYF.